The rows below give T cell receptor beta chains drawn from one sample of a study of cytomegalovirus exposure and HLA in healthy donors. The method was immunoSEQ multiplex PCR; TCRdb's version includes in-frame clones alone and lacks a portion of them. The profile covers about 200,000 clones, with more than 65% appearing a single time and 3.4% taken by the ten largest. Sequenced: PBMCs. The receptor set was obtained from a man aged 35 to 55 in good health and CMV-seropositive. The CDR3 runs from the conserved cysteine through the conserved F or W. Each record gives: CDR3 length, J gene, V gene, CDR3 protein.

cdr3_length: 17; j_call: TRBJ1-6; v_call: TRBV5-1; cdr3_aa: CASSEIGGSYYNSPLHF
cdr3_length: 12; j_call: TRBJ1-1; v_call: TRBV4-1; cdr3_aa: CASSYTGSEAFF
cdr3_length: 16; j_call: TRBJ1-1; v_call: TRBV6-1; cdr3_aa: CASSGQTKNKNTEAFF
cdr3_length: 14; j_call: TRBJ1-2; v_call: TRBV7-9; cdr3_aa: CCSSPQDRDYGYTF
cdr3_length: 13; j_call: TRBJ2-5; v_call: TRBV5-8; cdr3_aa: CASSTGLAETQYF
cdr3_length: 15; j_call: TRBJ2-1; v_call: TRBV19; cdr3_aa: CASSIGDRGLWEQFF
cdr3_length: 13; j_call: TRBJ2-7; v_call: TRBV6-6; cdr3_aa: CASTSSDSYEQYF
cdr3_length: 21; j_call: TRBJ2-1; v_call: TRBV4-1; cdr3_aa: CASSRDPPMVGRVRANNEQFF
cdr3_length: 16; j_call: NA; v_call: TRBV4-2; cdr3_aa: CASSQEGGTSGGEQYF
cdr3_length: 14; j_call: TRBJ2-7; v_call: TRBV6-1; cdr3_aa: CASRTGQATYEQYF
cdr3_length: 15; j_call: TRBJ1-5; v_call: TRBV6-1; cdr3_aa: CASTGREYSNQPQHF
cdr3_length: 14; j_call: TRBJ1-2; v_call: TRBV7-3; cdr3_aa: CASSLGGANYGYTF
cdr3_length: 15; j_call: TRBJ2-3; v_call: TRBV5-1; cdr3_aa: CASSAGGPSTDTQYF
cdr3_length: 16; j_call: TRBJ1-6; v_call: TRBV5-6; cdr3_aa: CASALRGTALIGALHF
cdr3_length: 15; j_call: TRBJ2-7; v_call: TRBV7-9; cdr3_aa: CASSSPDRGNPEQYF
cdr3_length: 20; j_call: TRBJ2-6; v_call: TRBV28; cdr3_aa: CASRHRLGTGDLGGANVLTF
cdr3_length: 13; j_call: TRBJ1-5; v_call: TRBV6-1; cdr3_aa: CASRAGQGQPQHF
cdr3_length: 14; j_call: TRBJ1-2; v_call: TRBV7-3; cdr3_aa: CASSPGPSGGGYTF
cdr3_length: 15; j_call: TRBJ2-1; v_call: TRBV5-1; cdr3_aa: CASSLAVRGINEQFF
cdr3_length: 15; j_call: TRBJ1-2; v_call: TRBV6-5; cdr3_aa: CASSYSISPPVGYTF
cdr3_length: 16; j_call: TRBJ2-7; v_call: TRBV4-3; cdr3_aa: CASSPQGQGPSYEQYF
cdr3_length: 13; j_call: TRBJ1-1; v_call: TRBV7-9; cdr3_aa: CASTFRGTTEAFF
cdr3_length: 11; j_call: TRBJ1-1; v_call: TRBV11-3; cdr3_aa: CASSEGAEAFF
cdr3_length: 17; j_call: TRBJ2-6; v_call: TRBV28; cdr3_aa: CASSPWTGGTSGDVLTF
cdr3_length: 13; j_call: TRBJ2-3; v_call: TRBV28; cdr3_aa: CASSLESVGTQYF
cdr3_length: 15; j_call: TRBJ1-5; v_call: TRBV19; cdr3_aa: CATTDQGVSNQPQHF
cdr3_length: 19; j_call: TRBJ2-4; v_call: TRBV15; cdr3_aa: CATSRGRGSDALAKNIQYF
cdr3_length: 14; j_call: TRBJ2-3; v_call: TRBV6-6; cdr3_aa: CASSDSGRGDTQYF
cdr3_length: 16; j_call: TRBJ2-3; v_call: TRBV6-1; cdr3_aa: CASSEAGLAGVDTQYF
cdr3_length: 18; j_call: TRBJ1-4; v_call: TRBV15; cdr3_aa: CATSRTSLSGAPNEKLFF
cdr3_length: 13; j_call: TRBJ2-2; v_call: TRBV11-2; cdr3_aa: CASSPLGTGELFF
cdr3_length: 14; j_call: TRBJ2-3; v_call: TRBV7-3; cdr3_aa: CASSLSGMGDTQYF
cdr3_length: 15; j_call: TRBJ2-1; v_call: TRBV6-1; cdr3_aa: CASSLTGRRTNEQFF
cdr3_length: 15; j_call: NA; v_call: TRBV6-5; cdr3_aa: CASSPGLAGNYEQYF
cdr3_length: 15; j_call: TRBJ2-7; v_call: TRBV28; cdr3_aa: CASNRPAGSSYEQYF